The sequence of this T cell receptor (beta chain) was determined in a study of pediatric ulcerative colitis. Whole-study findings and limits: Repertoires came from total lymphocyte DNA, so rare subsets like regulatory T cells may be missed. Blood-rectal clonal overlap within each person was significantly higher in ulcerative colitis patients than controls. Rectal repertoires separated controls, mild-moderate and acute severe colitis.

From germline, CDR1 is SNHLY and CDR2 FYNNEI. The CDR3 runs to 16 residues. Trimming cost V 6 bases and J 9 bases, with 24 bases left between them. In the case of this clone: Its antigen remains unidentified.

Profiling relied on immunoSEQ multiplex PCR, and the TCRdb table lists in-frame clones only, not all of them. The sample records under 15,000 clones, over 60% being singletons. The rectum was sampled with one to two pinch biopsies at colonoscopy. Controls: normal colonoscopy findings, no IBD within the following year. The V call is TRBV2, the J call TRBJ2-1; D call uncertain. The source is a boy between 5 and 17 years old who was a control in a study of pediatric ulcerative colitis. The sequenced sample consisted of gut tissue. This CDR3 is CASRQFPTLPRTEQFF. Here the CDR3 DNA reads TGTGCCAGCAGACAATTCCCGACGCTTCCTAGAACTGAGCAGTTCTTC.